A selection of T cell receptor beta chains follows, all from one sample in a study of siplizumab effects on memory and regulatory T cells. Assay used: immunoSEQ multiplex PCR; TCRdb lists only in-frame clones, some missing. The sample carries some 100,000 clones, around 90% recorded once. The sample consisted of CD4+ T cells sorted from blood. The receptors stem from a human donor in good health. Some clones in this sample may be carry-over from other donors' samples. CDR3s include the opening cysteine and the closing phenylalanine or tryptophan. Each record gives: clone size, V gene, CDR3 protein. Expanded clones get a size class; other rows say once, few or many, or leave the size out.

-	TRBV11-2	CASSLLRLATDTQYF
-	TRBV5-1	CASSPDNRAPGTDTQYF
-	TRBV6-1	CASSEALGLDYYNEQFF
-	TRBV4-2	CASSQVGLAGGYTQYF
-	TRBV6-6	CASRYRAMGRSNEQFF
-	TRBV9	CASSAGQGVPETQYF
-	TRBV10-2	CASSGLPSSYNEQFF
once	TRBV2	CASSRTNTGELFF
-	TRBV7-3	CASSFGGGYGYTF
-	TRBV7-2	CASSLFANDHIF
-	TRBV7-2	CASSRGYGYTF
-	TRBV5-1	CASSLGQAFNSPLHF
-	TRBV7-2	CASSPRGGSGNEQFF
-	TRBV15	CATSRDDSLYGYTF
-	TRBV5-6	CASSFAPLLNTEAFF
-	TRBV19	CAGGLGWRQPQHF
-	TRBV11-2	CASRSIRAALNEQFF
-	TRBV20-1	CSASQAHEQFF
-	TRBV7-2	CASSLQTGDGNTIYF
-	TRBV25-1	CASSDWRTSSYEQYF
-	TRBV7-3	CASSATKTSGQAYNEQFF
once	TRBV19	CASSSFSQGSETQYF
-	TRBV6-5	CASSYSRGVGYGYTF
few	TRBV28	CASSFLYRGNYGYTF
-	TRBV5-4	CASSLAVTGLKTQYF
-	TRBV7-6	CASSSYSGSASYNEQFF
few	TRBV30	CAWSLRLGSADTQYF
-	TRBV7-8	CASSLVRLPWGELFF
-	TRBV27	CASGRDLAGTDTQYF
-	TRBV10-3	CAISREIQETQYF
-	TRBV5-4	CASSLLDRAFYTF